This T cell receptor beta chain stems from a study of blood T cell repertoires in COVID-19. Study context: PBMCs, B-cell-depleted T cells, or T cells provided the cDNA or gDNA that made up the material.

Germline CDR1 reads SGHAT; CDR2 reads FQDESV (reference sequence). This CDR3 is built from 15 residues. V lost 1 base and J 6 bases, leaving 10 bases between the germline ends. Original processing methods: Reference gene primer amplification gave estimated nucleated cell counts. Sequencing was performed with immunoSEQ multiplex PCR; in TCRdb, only in-frame clones are kept and a portion is missing. D and trimming come from the DNA, and the V and J calls and clone size come from that table. The repertoire holds about 170,000 clones, with about four fifths as singletons. The rearrangement links TRBV11-1 to TRBJ1-6; no clear D. The TCR originated in a woman in her 70s who had recovered from COVID-19. Sequencing input: peripheral blood. CDR3 in DNA: TGTGCCAGCAGCTTAGAAGCAGGTTTTAATTCACCCCTCCACTTT. Its translation: CASSLEAGFNSPLHF.